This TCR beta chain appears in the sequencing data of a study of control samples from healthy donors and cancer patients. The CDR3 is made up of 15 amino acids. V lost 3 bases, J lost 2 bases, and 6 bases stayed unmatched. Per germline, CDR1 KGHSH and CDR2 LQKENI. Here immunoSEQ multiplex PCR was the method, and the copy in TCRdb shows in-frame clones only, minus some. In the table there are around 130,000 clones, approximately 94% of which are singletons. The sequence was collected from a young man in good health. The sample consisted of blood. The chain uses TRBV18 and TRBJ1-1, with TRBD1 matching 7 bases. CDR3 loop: CASSPTGQFNTEAFF. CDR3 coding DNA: TGTGCCAGCTCACCGACGGGACAGTTCAACACTGAAGCTTTCTTT.